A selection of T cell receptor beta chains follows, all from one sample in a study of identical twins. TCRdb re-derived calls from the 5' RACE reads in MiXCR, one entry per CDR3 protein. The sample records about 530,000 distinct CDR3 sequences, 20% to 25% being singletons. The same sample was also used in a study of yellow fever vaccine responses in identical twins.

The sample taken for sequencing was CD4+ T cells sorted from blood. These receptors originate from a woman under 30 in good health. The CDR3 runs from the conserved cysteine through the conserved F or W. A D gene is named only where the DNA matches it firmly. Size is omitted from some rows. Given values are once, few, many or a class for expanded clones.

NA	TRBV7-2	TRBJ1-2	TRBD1	TGTGCCAGCAGCAAGGACAGGGGCTATGGCTACACCTTC	CASSKDRGYGYTF
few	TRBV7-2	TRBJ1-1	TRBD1	TGTGCCAGCAGCGTGCAGGGGGTGGCCACTGAAGCTTTCTTT	CASSVQGVATEAFF
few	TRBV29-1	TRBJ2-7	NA	TGCAGCGTCACCACGCCCAGGGCTGCAACCTACGAGCAGTACTTC	CSVTTPRAATYEQYF
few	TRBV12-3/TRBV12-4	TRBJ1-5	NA	TGTGCCAGCAGAAGTACAGGGAATAGCAATCAGCCCCAGCATTTT	CASRSTGNSNQPQHF
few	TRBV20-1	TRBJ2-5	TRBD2	TGCAGTGCTCCCCGACTAGCGGAAGAGACCCAGTACTTC	CSAPRLAEETQYF
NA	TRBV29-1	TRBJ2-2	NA	TGCAGCGTTGGGCAGGGGTACACCGGGGAGCTGTTTTTT	CSVGQGYTGELFF
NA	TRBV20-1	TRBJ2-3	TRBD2	TGCAGTGCTAAAACTAGCGGGAGATTGTTTAGCACAGATACGCAGTATTTT	CSAKTSGRLFSTDTQYF
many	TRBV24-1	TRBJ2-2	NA	TGTGCCACCAGCCGGACCCCGGGGACCGGGGAGCTGTTTTTT	CATSRTPGTGELFF
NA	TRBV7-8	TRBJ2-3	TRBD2	TGTGCCAGCAGCTCAGGCCCTAGCGGGGTCACAGATACGCAGTATTTT	CASSSGPSGVTDTQYF
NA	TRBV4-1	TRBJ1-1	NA	TGCGCCAGCAGCCTAGGATCCAAGGGGAACACTGAAGCTTTCTTT	CASSLGSKGNTEAFF
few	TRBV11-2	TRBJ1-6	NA	TGTGCCAGCAGCCCCCTGCTCTATAATTCACCCCTCCACTTT	CASSPLLYNSPLHF
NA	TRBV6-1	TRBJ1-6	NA	TGTGCCAGCAGACAAACCCGGGATTCACCCCTCCACTTT	CASRQTRDSPLHF